This TCR beta chain appears in the sequencing data of a study of T cells in localized non-small cell lung cancer. Study results and caveats: For the top 100 tumor clones, a median about 62 also appeared in adjacent lung. Among blood samples, higher T cell density accompanied longer overall survival. Clonality of T cells reached its maximum in uninvolved adjacent lung, surpassing tumor. Because only a single region of the tumor was sequenced, heterogeneity remains possible.

Generated by immunoSEQ multiplex PCR, the TCRdb table keeps only in-frame clones and is missing some. The table has several thousand clones, roughly 23% seen once. Turning to this clone: Its antigen is as yet unknown.

This specimen was lung tumor tissue, taken before any cancer treatment. This TCR derives from a man between 40 and 75 years old with stage III squamous cell lung carcinoma.

The CDR3 sequence is CASSPQGQEFYGYTF. As DNA, the CDR3 is TGTGCCAGCAGTCCCCAGGGACAGGAGTTCTATGGCTACACCTTC. V gene TRBV6-8 combines with J gene TRBJ1-2, with 8 nucleotides matching TRBD1. Germline assignment: CDR1 MNHGY and CDR2 SAAAGT. CDR3 length: 15 residues. J was trimmed by 4 bases and V by 5 bases; bases with no gene match: 9.